This entry lists 28 T cell receptor beta chains sequenced from one sample in a study of shared clonotypes between healthy human individuals. The data were produced by immunoSEQ multiplex PCR, yet TCRdb's version contains in-frame clones alone and is incomplete. There are 550,000 to 800,000 clones in the sample; less than 95% occur only once, and less than 40% lies in the top ten. Sequences were obtained from memory CD8+ T cells from PBMCs. The subset: CD45RO+ cells pooled with CCR7-negative TemRA cells. These TCRs come from a man between 18 and 29 years old in good health. Some clones in this sample may be carry-over from other donors' samples.

This clone was recorded once. The chain has TRBV5-3 and TRBJ2-1; no clear D gene. TRBV5-3 carries the ORF label, with uncertain function. The CDR3 has 17 amino acids. V was trimmed by 5 bases and J by 0 bases, leaving 18 bases between them. The CDR3 DNA reads as TGTGCCAGAAGACCTGCCGGGCGTCCTAGCTCCTACAATGAGCAGTTCTTC. Amino acids: CARRPAGRPSSYNEQFF.

The chain employs TRBV4-1 and TRBJ1-6; tentatively, D is TRBD1 (5 bases). CDR1 and CDR2 from the germline V gene are MGHRA and YSYEKL. V was cut by 4 bases and J by 7 bases, with 11 bases left in between. The CDR3 extends over 14 amino acids. CDR3 protein: CASSLGRGNSPLHF. In DNA form, the CDR3 reads TGCGCCAGCAGCCTCGGACGGGGCAATTCACCCCTCCACTTT.

The rearrangement links TRBV14 to TRBJ1-1; unclear D gene. V dropped 7 bases and J dropped 4 bases, with 13 bases sitting between them. The CDR3 has 13 residues. The germline V gene has CDR1 SGHDN and CDR2 FVKESK. The CDR3 DNA reads as TGTGCCAGCACCTCTTGGGCAGTCACTGAAGCTTTCTTT. Translation: CASTSWAVTEAFF. Combining the CDR3 with reference TRBV14 and TRBJ1-1 gives the whole variable domain EAGVTQFPSHSVIEKGQTVTLRCDPISGHDNLYWYRRVMGKEIKFLLHFVKESKQDESGMPNNRFLAERTGGTYSTLKVQPAELEDSGVYFCASTSWAVTEAFFGQGTRLTVV.

The chain employs TRBV7-3 and TRBJ1-2, with 8 bases aligning to TRBD1. The CDR3 has 16 residues. V lost 9 bases to trimming and J lost 6 bases; unmatched junction nucleotides: 18. Looked up from germline, CDR1 is SGHTA and CDR2 is FQGTGA. CDR3 residues: CARPPIFQGAQDGYTF. CDR3 coding DNA: TGTGCCAGACCTCCGATCTTCCAGGGGGCGCAAGATGGCTACACCTTC.

The DNA of the CDR3 is TGTGCCAGCAGAGTCATAGGGACCGCGGGTCGTGGCGAGCAGTACTTC. Translation: CASRVIGTAGRGEQYF. The chain couples TRBV28 to TRBJ2-7; D assignment may be TRBD1 or TRBD2 (5 bases each). Germline V gene data show CDR1 as MDHEN and CDR2 as SYDVKM. The V gene lost 6 bases and the J gene lost 6 bases, with 24 bases spanning the gap. The CDR3 has 16 amino acids.

The chain carries TRBV13 and TRBJ2-7; 10 bases match TRBD2. Germline CDR1 and CDR2: PRHDT and FYEKMQ (reference sequence). V trimming: 7 bases; J trimming: 7 bases; junction bases outside the gene matches: 13. The length of the CDR3 is 15 residues. CDR3 in DNA: TGTGCCAGCAAGTTAAGGCTAGCGGGAGCGGGGGAGCAGTACTTC. Residues: CASKLRLAGAGEQYF. Supplemented by reference TRBV13 and TRBJ2-7, the full variable domain reads AAGVIQSPRHLIKEKRETATLKCYPIPRHDTVYWYQQGPGQDPQFLISFYEKMQSDKGSIPDRFSAQQFSDYHSELNMSSLELGDSALYFCASKLRLAGAGEQYFGPGTRLTVT.

The table lists this clone with a few counts. J is TRBJ1-1 and V is TRBV13; weak D call: TRBD1 (5 bases). In germline, CDR1 is PRHDT, CDR2 FYEKMQ (reference sequence). CDR3 length: 15 amino acids. The V and J ends lost 8 bases and 2 bases respectively, with 18 bases between them. As DNA, the CDR3 is TGTGCCAGCCGACCTCGGGGGGGGTTCAACACTGAAGCTTTCTTT. Amino acids: CASRPRGGFNTEAFF.

DNA of the CDR3: TGTGCCAGCACCCCACAGGAGTTTCTTCAGCCCCAGCATTTT. Protein: CASTPQEFLQPQHF. This sequence joins TRBV28 and TRBJ1-5; possibly TRBD1 for D (5 bases). CDR3 size: 14 residues. Germline V gene lookup returns CDR1 MDHEN and CDR2 SYDVKM. V lost 7 bases, J lost 6 bases, and 16 bases lay in between.

The chain has TRBV5-4 and TRBJ2-1, with a weak D call TRBD2 (5 bases). Trimming shortened V by 5 bases and J by 6 bases, and 27 bases separated the two germline ends. Per germline, CDR1 SGHNT and CDR2 YYREEE (reference sequence). This CDR3 is built from 18 residues. CDR3 sequence: CASSSDDVSADWGNEQFF. CDR3 bases: TGTGCCAGCAGTTCAGATGACGTTTCAGCGGACTGGGGCAATGAGCAGTTCTTC.

The chain joins TRBV6-6 to TRBJ2-3, with 8 bases that match TRBD2. CDR3 length equals 15 residues. V dropped 3 bases and J dropped 3; count of bases not matched to a gene: 5. In germline, CDR1 is MNHNY, CDR2 SVGAGI (reference sequence). The CDR3 DNA reads as TGTGCCAGCAGTTATTTAGCGGGAACGACAGATACGCAGTATTTT. This gives the protein CASSYLAGTTDTQYF.

This clone was observed once. The J gene is TRBJ1-5, the V gene TRBV7-2; D unresolved. Trimming removed 1 base from V and 7 bases from J, with 8 bases in between. The CDR3 consists of 13 residues. Germline loops: CDR1 SGHTA, CDR2 FQGNSA. CDR3 protein: CASSLGLRQPQHF. The CDR3 region has the DNA TGTGCCAGCAGCTTAGGCCTGCGGCAGCCCCAGCATTTT.

The V gene is TRBV18, the J gene TRBJ2-7; D is ambiguous. The germline V and J ends were trimmed by 2 bases and 0 bases, with 8 bases remaining between them. Germline lookup yields CDR1 KGHSH and CDR2 LQKENI. The CDR3 sequence is 14 residues long. CDR3 DNA sequence: TGTGCCAGCTCACCAAGCCGAGACTCCTACGAGCAGTACTTC. It specifies CASSPSRDSYEQYF.

This clone appeared a few times. The chain recombines TRBV7-9 with TRBJ2-1; 8 bases are a match to TRBD1. The V gene's germline CDR1 is SEHNR and CDR2 FQNEAQ (reference sequence). The CDR3 has 11 residues. Unmatched junction bases numbered 2, after V lost 8 bases and J lost 8 bases. For the CDR3, the DNA is TGTGCCAGCGGACAGGGTGATGAGCAGTTCTTC. This encodes CASGQGDEQFF.

V gene TRBV27 combines with J gene TRBJ1-5; D unresolved. V lost 2 bases and J lost 7, with 9 bases in between. Germline CDR1 reads MNHEY; CDR2 reads SMNVEV (reference sequence). The CDR3 length is 13 residues. The CDR3 region is CASSLVGWQPQHF. CDR3 coding DNA: TGTGCCAGCAGTTTAGTGGGTTGGCAGCCCCAGCATTTT.

With regard to this clone: At the DNA level, this CDR3 is encoded by other sequences in the same sample as well. The chain carries TRBV7-9 and TRBJ2-1, with D perhaps matching TRBD1 or TRBD2 (5 bases each). Trimming removed 4 bases at V and 5 bases at J, with 12 bases between. The V gene's germline CDR1 is SEHNR and CDR2 FQNEAQ (reference sequence). The CDR3 covers 14 residues. CDR3 loop: CASSSGTRNNEQFF. The CDR3 DNA reads TGTGCCAGCAGCTCTGGGACGCGAAACAATGAGCAGTTCTTC.

The chain uses TRBV19 and TRBJ2-7; no definite D call. The CDR3 runs to 13 residues. Trimming left V 7 bases short and J 6 bases short, with 16 bases between. The germline V gene encodes CDR1 LNHDA and CDR2 SQIVND (reference sequence). The CDR3 loop is CASNMGLSSEQYF. DNA of the CDR3: TGTGCCAGTAATATGGGCTTATCTAGCGAGCAGTACTTC.

The chain combines TRBV7-3 with TRBJ2-1; tentative D call: TRBD2 (5 bases). Germline V gene lookup returns CDR1 SGHTA and CDR2 FQGTGA. V shed 0 bases and J shed 5 bases, with 8 bases lying between them. This CDR3 region has 14 residues. The CDR3 DNA reads TGTGCCAGCAGCTTAACCCCGGGGAACAATGAGCAGTTCTTC. Translated: CASSLTPGNNEQFF.

The genes are TRBV13 and TRBJ2-1, with 8 bases identical to TRBD1. Looked up from germline, CDR1 is PRHDT and CDR2 is FYEKMQ (reference sequence). The CDR3 has 15 residues. With 5 bases clipped from V and 3 bases from J, the junction kept 6 bases outside the gene matches. In DNA form, the CDR3 reads TGTGCCAGCAGCACCCGACAGGGGCGCTACAATGAGCAGTTCTTC. It codes for CASSTRQGRYNEQFF.

J is TRBJ2-7 and V is TRBV5-5, with no clear D. Germline assignment: CDR1 SGHKS and CDR2 YYEKEE (reference sequence). Trimming cost V 1 base and J 7 bases, with 12 bases left between them. This CDR3 is 13 amino acids long. CDR3 amino acids: CASSLRAPYEQYF. The CDR3 bases are TGTGCCAGCAGCTTGAGGGCCCCTTATGAGCAGTACTTC.

This chain links TRBV9 with TRBJ1-2, with unresolved D. Trimming removed 0 bases at V and 4 bases at J, with 13 bases between. The CDR3 has 15 residues. Germline V gives CDR1 SGDLS, CDR2 YYNGEE. CDR3 region: CASSVGSSPSYGYTF. CDR3 DNA sequence: TGTGCCAGCAGCGTAGGTAGTTCCCCGTCCTATGGCTACACCTTC.

The J gene is TRBJ2-2, the V gene TRBV12-5, with 9 bases aligning to TRBD2. V trimming: 7 bases; J trimming: 3 bases; junction bases outside the gene matches: 18. The germline CDR1 and CDR2 sequences are LGHNT and FRNRAP. The CDR3 extends over 19 amino acids. The CDR3 protein is CASAKVRLADVSDTGELFF. The CDR3 DNA reads TGTGCTAGTGCAAAAGTCAGACTAGCGGACGTCTCCGACACCGGGGAGCTGTTTTTT.

This chain connects TRBV7-8 to TRBJ2-7; D not certain. CDR1 and CDR2 from the germline V gene are SGHVS and FQNEAQ. Trimming took 5 bases from V and 2 from J, leaving 10 bases between them. The CDR3 extends over 13 amino acids. The CDR3 DNA reads TGTGCCAGCAGCATCAGGCCCACCTACGAGCAGTACTTC. It codes for CASSIRPTYEQYF.

Here the CDR3 reads CSVVGGSGEQYF. DNA for the CDR3: TGCAGCGTTGTGGGAGGGTCAGGTGAGCAGTACTTC. This chain joins TRBV29-1 and TRBJ2-7; 7 nucleotides line up with TRBD2. The V and J ends lost 4 bases and 7 bases, in that order; junction bases with no gene match: 7. This CDR3 comprises 12 residues. In germline, CDR1 is SQVTM, CDR2 ANQGSEA.

The chain combines TRBV7-6 with TRBJ2-1, with 8 bases matching TRBD2. J gave up 8 bases and V 5 bases, and 17 bases lay outside the gene matches. CDR1 and CDR2 (germline): SGHVS, FNYEAQ. The CDR3 runs to 17 residues. Here the CDR3 DNA reads TGTGCCAGCAGCCCTGAGGCAGCGGGGGTGATTCGGGATGAGCAGTTCTTC. Its translation: CASSPEAAGVIRDEQFF. Full variable domain (outside the CDR3, taken from reference TRBV7-6 and TRBJ2-1): GAGVSQSPRYKVTKRGQDVALRCDPISGHVSLYWYRQALGQGPEFLTYFNYEAQQDKSGLPNDRFSAERPEGSISTLTIQRTEQRDSAMYRCASSPEAAGVIRDEQFFGPGTRLTVL.

The chain uses TRBV9 and TRBJ1-2, with D possibly being TRBD1 (5 bases). V was pared by 2 bases and J by 0 bases, with 11 bases between. Looked up from germline, CDR1 is SGDLS and CDR2 is YYNGEE. This CDR3 is 15 amino acids long. CDR3 bases: TGTGCCAGCAGCGTGAGCCCGGGGCCTAACTATGGCTACACCTTC. Its protein is CASSVSPGPNYGYTF.

The rearrangement joins TRBV28 to TRBJ2-7, with no clear D. Germline CDR1 is MDHEN and CDR2 is SYDVKM. Trimming took 7 bases from V and 2 from J, leaving 18 bases between them. CDR3 length: 15 amino acids. CDR3 in amino acids: CASTRSRGQPYEQYF. CDR3 coding DNA: TGTGCCAGCACTAGAAGCCGAGGCCAACCCTACGAGCAGTACTTC. The full variable domain, its missing parts supplied by reference TRBV28 and TRBJ2-7, is DVKVTQSSRYLVKRTGEKVFLECVQDMDHENMFWYRQDPGLGLRLIYFSYDVKMKEKGDIPEGYSVSREKKERFSLILESASTNQTSMYLCASTRSRGQPYEQYFGPGTRLTVT.

In its sample, this clone was seen many times. The chain couples TRBV4-1 to TRBJ2-7, with D perhaps TRBD1 or TRBD2 (5 bases each). Trimming cost V 3 bases and J 1 base, with 13 bases left between them. The CDR3 sequence is 15 residues long. Per the germline V gene, CDR1 is MGHRA and CDR2 is YSYEKL. The CDR3 sequence: CASSHLRDESYEQYF. CDR3 coding DNA: TGCGCCAGCAGCCACCTCCGGGACGAGTCCTACGAGCAGTACTTC.

The V and J genes are TRBV7-6 and TRBJ2-1; TRBD2 is a possible D gene (6 bases). This CDR3 contains 14 residues. The ends were cut back, 0 bases at V and 10 bases at J, with 13 bases in the middle. Germline V CDR1 and CDR2: SGHVS, FNYEAQ. CDR3 amino acids: CASSLAEGMGEQFF. DNA of the CDR3: TGTGCCAGCAGCTTAGCGGAGGGTATGGGGGAGCAGTTCTTC.